Listed below are T cell receptor beta chains from one sample, sequenced in a study of T cells in Graves' hyperthyroidism and ophthalmopathy. TCRdb called the multiplex PCR reads again in MiXCR, with one record for every CDR3 protein. The table has 400,000 to 600,000 distinct CDR3 sequences, 20% seen once. The sample comprised blood. The receptor source for this set is a man aged 18 to 30 with Graves' hyperthyroidism. Both conserved end residues are part of each CDR3. D genes are given only for firm matches. Clone size is shown for a subset of rows, as once, few, many or a class of expanded clone.

clone size	V gene	D gene	J gene	CDR3 DNA	CDR3 protein
.	TRBV12-3/TRBV12-4	.	TRBJ2-7	TGTGCCAGCAGTTTCGCGGCCCCACGTAACTCCTACGAGCAGTACTTC	CASSFAAPRNSYEQYF
few	TRBV7-9	.	TRBJ1-6	TGTGCCAGCGCAGACAGTCCCCTTTCACCCCTCCACTTT	CASADSPLSPLHF
.	TRBV28	.	TRBJ2-3	TGTGCCAGCAGTCCACTGACAGCAGCAGATACGCAGTATTTT	CASSPLTAADTQYF
many	TRBV9	.	TRBJ2-2	TGTGCCAGCAGCACCTACACTGGGGAGCTGTTTTTT	CASSTYTGELFF
many	TRBV4-2	TRBD1	TRBJ1-5	TGTGCCAGCAGCCAAGAGTTAGAGACAGGGGTGGGTCAGCCCCAGCATTTT	CASSQELETGVGQPQHF
many	TRBV12-3/TRBV12-4	.	TRBJ1-3	TGTGCCAGCAGCCCGGGTCCCACTGGAAACACCATATATTTT	CASSPGPTGNTIYF
.	TRBV6-2/TRBV6-3	TRBD2	TRBJ2-2	TGTGCCAGCAGTTATGCGGGGGGGAACACCGGGGAGCTGTTTTTT	CASSYAGGNTGELFF
many	TRBV2	.	TRBJ2-7	TGTGCCAGCAACTTGAAATCAGGAACCTACGAGCAGTACTTC	CASNLKSGTYEQYF
many	TRBV6-5	TRBD2	TRBJ2-7	TGTGCCAGCAGTTCCCAGGCGGGGGAGTACTTC	CASSSQAGEYF
.	TRBV30	.	TRBJ1-5	TGTGCCTGGAGTGTAAACGGGCAGAGCAATCAGCCCCAGCATTTT	CAWSVNGQSNQPQHF
many	TRBV12-5	.	TRBJ1-1	TGTTCAACTTACGGGGGGGTCACTGAAGCTTTCTTT	CSTYGGVTEAFF
.	TRBV24-1	.	TRBJ2-7	TGTGCCACCAGCGCCGACAGGGAGGGATCCTACGAGCAGTACTTC	CATSADREGSYEQYF
many	TRBV6-5	TRBD1	TRBJ2-5	TGTGCCAGCAGGCGGACAGGGCTAGAGACCCAGTACTTC	CASRRTGLETQYF
.	TRBV11-2	.	TRBJ2-7	TGTGCCTATTTAGAGGCAGATCCTATCCTCTACGAGCAGTACTTC	CAYLEADPILYEQYF
many	TRBV6-1	.	TRBJ2-2	TGTGCCAGCAGTGAATGGGGGGCGAACACCGGGGAGCTGTTTTTT	CASSEWGANTGELFF
few	TRBV4-2	TRBD1	TRBJ1-2	TGTGCCAGCAGCCAAGAGGCCAGCGGACAGGGGAGAATCTATGGCTACACCTTC	CASSQEASGQGRIYGYTF
.	TRBV11-1	TRBD1	TRBJ2-6	TGTGCCAGCAGCGACCGGGACAGGAAAGGTTACGGGGCCAACGTCCTGACTTTC	CASSDRDRKGYGANVLTF
few	TRBV7-9	TRBD1	TRBJ1-2	TGTGCCAGCAGCTCGTGGGACAGACCAGATAGCGGCTACACCTTC	CASSSWDRPDSGYTF
many	TRBV19	TRBD1	TRBJ1-5	TGTGCCCGTAAACAGGGGACAGGGGATCAGCCCCAGCATTTT	CARKQGTGDQPQHF
many	TRBV19	TRBD1	TRBJ1-2	TGTGCCAGTACCGACAGGGATTGGTTTTACTATGGCTACACCTTC	CASTDRDWFYYGYTF
many	TRBV6-1	.	TRBJ1-2	TGTGCCAGCAGCTCGGCAAAAAACAGTCTCTATGGCTACACCTTC	CASSSAKNSLYGYTF
many	TRBV20-1	.	TRBJ1-1	TGCAGTGCTAGAGACGAACGAGGAAGGACTGAAGCTTTCTTT	CSARDERGRTEAFF
.	TRBV12-3/TRBV12-4	.	TRBJ2-5	TGTGCCAGCAGCCCCGGACAGGAGGGAGAGACCCAGTACTTC	CASSPGQEGETQYF
.	TRBV15	TRBD1	TRBJ2-6	TGTGCCACCAGCAGGAGGGACAGGACCATCCCCGAAGCCAACGTCCTGACTTTC	CATSRRDRTIPEANVLTF
.	TRBV13	.	TRBJ1-2	TGTGCCAGCAGCTCAGACAGAATCAACTATGGCTACACCTTC	CASSSDRINYGYTF
many	TRBV24-1	TRBD1	TRBJ2-5	TGTGCCACCAGTCACCGGGACAGGGAAGAGACCCAGTACTTC	CATSHRDREETQYF
many	TRBV7-2	.	TRBJ1-3	TGTGCCAGCAGCTTAGCCGGGACGGGACTCATAAAGAGAGGCGACACCATATATTTT	CASSLAGTGLIKRGDTIYF
.	TRBV28	TRBD1	TRBJ2-5	TGTGCCAGCAGTCCCCAACCCAGGGGGCGGGCGAACCGAGTGAAGACCCAGTACTTC	CASSPQPRGRANRVKTQYF
many	TRBV13	TRBD2	TRBJ2-5	TGTGCCAGCAGCTTAGTAGCGGGGGAGACCCAGTACTTC	CASSLVAGETQYF
many	TRBV28	.	TRBJ1-1	TGTGCCATTAGGATGAACACTGAAGCTTTCTTT	CAIRMNTEAFF
many	TRBV24-1	.	TRBJ1-1	TGTGCCACCAGTGACGCTCGAGACACTGAAGCTTTCTTT	CATSDARDTEAFF
many	TRBV6-1	.	TRBJ1-2	TGTGCCAGCACTCAAACTCCTCCACCGGGTGAGGGTGGCTACACCTTC	CASTQTPPPGEGGYTF
.	TRBV7-3	.	TRBJ2-7	TGTGCCAGCAGCTTAAGGGGCGGACAAACCTACGAGCAGTACTTC	CASSLRGGQTYEQYF
.	TRBV6-1	TRBD1	TRBJ1-1	TGTGCCAGCAGTGAACAGGGGGAGGACACTGAAGCTTTCTTT	CASSEQGEDTEAFF
many	TRBV11-1	.	TRBJ2-7	TGTGCCAGCAGCTTCGACTACCTACCCAGCGAGCAGTACTTC	CASSFDYLPSEQYF
many	TRBV2	.	TRBJ2-4	TGTGCCAGCAGTGAAAGGGTGAGGACAGCAAACATTCAGTACTTC	CASSERVRTANIQYF
many	TRBV5-1	.	TRBJ2-7	TGCGCCAGCAGCTTGGAAGCGGGCACCTCCTACGAGCAGTACTTC	CASSLEAGTSYEQYF
.	TRBV27	.	TRBJ2-4	TGTGCCAGCACTCAGGGGAGGGGGCGGGAAGCCAAAAACATTCAGTACTTC	CASTQGRGREAKNIQYF
many	TRBV6-1	TRBD1	TRBJ1-1	TGTGCCAGCAGACCTAGGGGGACAGGGTTGAACACTGAAGCTTTCTTT	CASRPRGTGLNTEAFF
many	TRBV2	.	TRBJ1-1	TGTGCCAGCAGTGGAGGGGGTATGAACACTGAAGCTTTCTTT	CASSGGGMNTEAFF
.	TRBV5-1	.	TRBJ2-6	TGCGCCAGCAGCTTGGTTCCAGGGCTAAGTGGGGCCAACGTCCTGACTTTC	CASSLVPGLSGANVLTF
many	TRBV27	.	TRBJ2-7	TGTGCCAGCAGGCAAGGGATCGAGCAGTACTTC	CASRQGIEQYF
many	TRBV2	.	TRBJ2-5	TGTGCCAGCCAGGGTCTCGGGGAGACCCAGTACTTC	CASQGLGETQYF
.	TRBV6-1	.	TRBJ1-2	TGTGCCAGCCGGGGGTGGTTTCGGGCACACTATGGCTACACCTTC	CASRGWFRAHYGYTF
.	TRBV6-1	.	TRBJ1-1	TGTGCCAGCAGTCTGCAAACCGGGACCCGAATCGTTGCTTTCTTT	CASSLQTGTRIVAFF
few	TRBV5-1	TRBD1	TRBJ2-2	TGCGCCAGCAGCTATCAGGGGGCCACCGGGGAGCTGTTTTTT	CASSYQGATGELFF
.	TRBV30	TRBD1	TRBJ2-6	TGTGCCTCATCAACCGGGACAGGGTTAGGAGGGGCCAACGTCCTGACTTTC	CASSTGTGLGGANVLTF
many	TRBV29-1	.	TRBJ1-2	TGCAGCGTTGAACGGAACTATGGCTACACCTTC	CSVERNYGYTF
many	TRBV11-2	.	TRBJ2-2	TGTGCCAGCAGCTTAGAACGAACCGGGGAGCTGTTTTTT	CASSLERTGELFF
few	TRBV27	TRBD2	TRBJ2-3	TGTGCCAGCAGTCCCCAGAAGCGGGGGGGATATAGCACAGATACGCAGTATTTT	CASSPQKRGGYSTDTQYF
.	TRBV15	.	TRBJ1-1	TGTGCCACCAGCCTACCAGACGTTAACACTGAAGCTTTCTTT	CATSLPDVNTEAFF
.	TRBV9	TRBD1	TRBJ1-5	TGTGCCAGCAGTCCGGGGACAGGGGTATTGAGCAATCAGCCCCAGCATTTT	CASSPGTGVLSNQPQHF
.	TRBV12-3/TRBV12-4	.	TRBJ1-5	TGTGCCAGCAGTTTCGTGGGGAGAGGCAATCAGCCCCAGCATTTT	CASSFVGRGNQPQHF
.	TRBV12-3/TRBV12-4	TRBD1	TRBJ1-3	TGTGCCAGCAGGAGGGACAGGGGGCTAGACACCATATATTTT	CASRRDRGLDTIYF
.	TRBV6-1	TRBD1	TRBJ2-1	TGTGCCAGCAGTGTAATTTCGACAGGGGACAATGAGCAGTTCTTC	CASSVISTGDNEQFF
.	TRBV11-2	TRBD2	TRBJ2-7	TGTGCCAGCAGCTTAGGTCGGCGGACTAGCGGGTTCCTCTCCTACGAGCAGTACTTC	CASSLGRRTSGFLSYEQYF